This TCR beta chain was found in a study of molecular identifiers for immune sequencing clone quantification. Whole-study results and caveats: Spike-in Jurkat TCR RNA from a single cell reportedly registered among about a million naive cells. Clones with over 20 RNA copies captured over 99% of effector molecules but under 1% of naive ones.

Every naive CD8 library was made from between roughly 17,000 and 1,100,000 sorted cells with 10%, 30% or 50% RNA. Of note for this clonotype: Its antigen is not known.

Libraries of bulk TCR were made by previously described methods (with listed TCR primers). One entry per CDR3 protein results from TCRdb running MiXCR on the PCR reads. The table includes some 65,000 distinct CDR3 sequences, less than 20% detected once. Trimming cost V 0 bases and J 7 bases, with 9 bases left between them. The CDR3 consists of 14 residues. Germline CDR1 is LGHNT and CDR2 is FRNRAP. The TCR was taken from a human donor in good health. Some libraries in this study had Jurkat cell RNA spiked in. The chain uses TRBV12-5 and TRBJ2-2; no clear D gene. The specimen was naive CD8+ T cells from blood, with Jurkat cell RNA spiked in. The subset: FACS-sorted CD8+CD4-CCR7+CD45RA+ naive T cells. DNA for the CDR3: TGTGCTAGTGGTTTGGTTATCATCATCGGGGAGCTGTTTTTT. Amino acids: CASGLVIIIGELFF. Combining the CDR3 with reference TRBV12-5 and TRBJ2-2 gives the whole variable domain DARVTQTPRHKVTEMGQEVTMRCQPILGHNTVFWYRQTMMQGLELLAYFRNRAPLDDSGMPKDRFSAEMPDATLATLKIQPSEPRDSAVYFCASGLVIIIGELFFGEGSRLTVL.